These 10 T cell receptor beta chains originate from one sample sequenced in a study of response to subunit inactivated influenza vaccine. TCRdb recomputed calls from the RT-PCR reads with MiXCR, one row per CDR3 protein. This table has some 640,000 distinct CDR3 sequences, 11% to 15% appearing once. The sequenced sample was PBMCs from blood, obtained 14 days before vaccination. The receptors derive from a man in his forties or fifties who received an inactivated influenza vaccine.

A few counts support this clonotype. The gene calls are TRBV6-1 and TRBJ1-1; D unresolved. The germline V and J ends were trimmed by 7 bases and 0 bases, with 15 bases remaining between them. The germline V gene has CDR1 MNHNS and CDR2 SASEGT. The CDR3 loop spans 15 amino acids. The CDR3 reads CASTAAFLMNTEAFF. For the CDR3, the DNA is TGTGCCAGCACCGCCGCGTTTCTCATGAACACTGAAGCTTTCTTT.

This CDR3 reads CASSQTGVAYEQYF. The CDR3 nucleotides read TGCGCCAGCAGCCAGACAGGGGTAGCCTACGAGCAGTACTTC. The rearrangement uses TRBV5-1 and TRBJ2-7; 8 positions match TRBD1. CDR1 and CDR2 (germline): SGHRS, YFSETQ. Germline trimming cut 4 bases from V and 2 bases from J; bases unmatched to any gene: 5. CDR3 size: 14 residues.

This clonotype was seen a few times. CDR3 sequence: CASRRDPGTGELFF. The CDR3 DNA reads TGTGCCAGCAGAAGGGACCCAGGAACCGGGGAGCTGTTTTTT. J is TRBJ2-2 and V is TRBV6-1; D assignment may be TRBD1 or TRBD2 (5 bases each). Trimming shortened V by 6 bases and J by 5 bases, and 13 bases separated the two germline ends. Germline V gene lookup returns CDR1 MNHNS and CDR2 SASEGT. The CDR3 loop spans 14 amino acids.

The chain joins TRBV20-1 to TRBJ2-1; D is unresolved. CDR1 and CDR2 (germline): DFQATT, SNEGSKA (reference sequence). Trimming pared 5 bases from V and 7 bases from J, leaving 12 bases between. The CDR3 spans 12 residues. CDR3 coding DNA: TGCAGTGCTGGTCTAGGGCGGAATGAGCAGTTCTTC. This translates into CSAGLGRNEQFF.

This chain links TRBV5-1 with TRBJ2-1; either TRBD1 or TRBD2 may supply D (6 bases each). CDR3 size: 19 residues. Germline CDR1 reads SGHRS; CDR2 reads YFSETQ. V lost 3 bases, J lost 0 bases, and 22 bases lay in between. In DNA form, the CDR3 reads TGCGCCAGCAGCTACCCGAGGGGGGTTCGGGCGGGCTCCTACAATGAGCAGTTCTTC. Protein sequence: CASSYPRGVRAGSYNEQFF.

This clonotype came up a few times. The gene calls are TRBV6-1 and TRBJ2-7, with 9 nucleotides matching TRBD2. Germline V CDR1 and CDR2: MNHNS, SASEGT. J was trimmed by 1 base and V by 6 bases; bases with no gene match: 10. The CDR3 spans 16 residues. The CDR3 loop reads CASRFFRLAVSYEQYF. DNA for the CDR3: TGTGCCAGCAGGTTTTTCCGACTAGCGGTTTCCTACGAGCAGTACTTC.

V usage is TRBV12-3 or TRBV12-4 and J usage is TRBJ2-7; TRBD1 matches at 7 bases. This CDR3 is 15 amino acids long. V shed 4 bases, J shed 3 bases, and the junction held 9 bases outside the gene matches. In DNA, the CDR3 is TGTGCCAGCAGTTCATCGACAGGGTGGGTCTACGAGCAGTACTTC. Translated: CASSSSTGWVYEQYF.

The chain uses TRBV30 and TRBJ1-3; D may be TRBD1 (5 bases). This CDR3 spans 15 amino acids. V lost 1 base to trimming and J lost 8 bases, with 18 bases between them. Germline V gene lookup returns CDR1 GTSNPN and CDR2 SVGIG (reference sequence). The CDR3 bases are TGTGCCTGGAGTGAAGGGACCCGAGCCGGTGACACCATATATTTT. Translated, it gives CAWSEGTRAGDTIYF.

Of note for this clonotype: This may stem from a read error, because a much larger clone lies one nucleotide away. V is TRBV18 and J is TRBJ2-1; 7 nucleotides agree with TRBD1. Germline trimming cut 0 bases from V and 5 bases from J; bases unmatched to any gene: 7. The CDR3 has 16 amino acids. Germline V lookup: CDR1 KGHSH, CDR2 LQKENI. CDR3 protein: CASSPPREQGNNEQFF. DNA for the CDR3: TGTGCCAGCTCACCACCGAGGGAACAGGGGAACAATGAGCAGTTCTTC.

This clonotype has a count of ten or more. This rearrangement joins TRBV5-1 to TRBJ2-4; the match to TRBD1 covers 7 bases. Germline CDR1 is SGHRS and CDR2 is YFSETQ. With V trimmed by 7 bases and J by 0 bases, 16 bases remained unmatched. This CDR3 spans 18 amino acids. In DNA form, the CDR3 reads TGCGCCAGCTTGCTTGCCGGCAGGGGGTCCCTAGCCAAAAACATTCAGTACTTC. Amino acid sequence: CASLLAGRGSLAKNIQYF. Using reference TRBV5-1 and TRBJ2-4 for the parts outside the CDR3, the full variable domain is KAGVTQTPRYLIKTRGQQVTLSCSPISGHRSVSWYQQTPGQGLQFLFEYFSETQRNKGNFPGRFSGRQFSNSRSEMNVSTLELGDSALYLCASLLAGRGSLAKNIQYFGAGTRLSVL.